What follows are 21 T cell receptor beta chains derived from one specimen sequenced in a study of blood T cell repertoires in COVID-19. Assay used: immunoSEQ multiplex PCR; TCRdb lists only in-frame clones, some missing. The data contain roughly 280,000 clones, about nine tenths of them seen just once; the ten biggest clones take up around 2.1%. The specimen sequenced was peripheral blood. These receptors all stem from a man between 45 and 60 years old with acute or convalescent COVID-19.

The V and J genes are TRBV25-1 and TRBJ1-6; 8 bases line up with TRBD1. Germline lookup yields CDR1 MGHDK and CDR2 SYGVNS. The CDR3 runs to 17 residues. V dropped 6 bases and J dropped 0; count of bases not matched to a gene: 7. CDR3 protein: CASRSGTGISYNSPLHF. CDR3 nucleotide sequence: TGTGCCAGCAGATCCGGGACAGGCATCTCCTATAATTCACCCCTCCACTTT.

This chain uses TRBV6-1 with TRBJ1-6, with 7 bases lining up with TRBD1. Per the germline V gene, CDR1 is MNHNS and CDR2 is SASEGT. CDR3 length equals 16 residues. V lost 4 bases and J lost 9; bases outside the gene matches: 12. Written as DNA, the CDR3 is TGTGCCAGCAGTGCGGACAGGCCCGGGAGTGGTTCACCCCTCCACTTT. It yields the protein CASSADRPGSGSPLHF.

The rearrangement joins TRBV24-1 to TRBJ2-2, with TRBD1 matching over 9 bases. This CDR3 region has 16 residues. CDR1 is KGHDR and CDR2 is SFDVKD in the germline V gene. Trimming removed 4 bases from V and 4 bases from J; junction bases left unmatched: 6. CDR3 nucleotide sequence: TGTGCCACCAGTGAGGGGACAGGGACCCTCACCGGGGAGCTGTTTTTT. This sequence encodes CATSEGTGTLTGELFF.

The chain carries TRBV27 and TRBJ2-4, with 7 positions matching TRBD2. From germline, CDR1 is MNHEY and CDR2 SMNVEV (reference sequence). This CDR3 comprises 14 residues. J was trimmed by 5 bases and V by 3 bases; bases with no gene match: 4. CDR3 sequence (DNA): TGTGCCAGCAGTTTCGTGGGGGGGGAAAACATTCAGTACTTC. Translation gives CASSFVGGENIQYF.

The V gene is TRBV12-3 or TRBV12-4, the J gene TRBJ1-1; possible D gene TRBD1, 6 bases. V was shortened by 7 bases and J by 11 bases, with 17 bases between the two germline ends. The length of the CDR3 is 12 residues. Written as DNA, the CDR3 is TGTGCCAGCAATAGGGGGGGCCCCAGGGCTTTCTTT. This codes for CASNRGGPRAFF.

This chain uses TRBV7-2 with TRBJ1-5; no reliable D call. The CDR3 loop spans 16 amino acids. The germline CDR1 and CDR2 sequences are SGHTA and FQGNSA. Trimming pared 5 bases from V and 5 bases from J, leaving 19 bases between. Written as DNA, the CDR3 is TGTGCCAGCAGCACGGGGATGGGCCATGGTTATCAGCCCCAGCATTTT. It encodes CASSTGMGHGYQPQHF.

The chain carries TRBV10-1 and TRBJ2-7, with a possible D match to TRBD1 (5 bases). The CDR3 runs to 15 residues. Trimming took 7 bases from V and 0 from J, leaving 16 bases between them. CDR1 WNHNN and CDR2 SYGVQD come from the germline V gene (reference sequence). CDR3 bases: TGCGCCAGCAACCTGGACAAGCCGAGCTCCTACGAGCAGTACTTC. Translating gives CASNLDKPSSYEQYF.

The V call is TRBV5-1, the J call TRBJ2-5; possible D gene TRBD2, 5 bases. From germline, CDR1 is SGHRS and CDR2 YFSETQ. V was pared by 4 bases and J by 7 bases, with 11 bases between. This CDR3 comprises 12 residues. CDR3 region: CASSLPEGTQYF. CDR3 in DNA: TGCGCCAGCAGCCTCCCCGAGGGGACCCAGTACTTC.

The J gene is TRBJ1-5, the V gene TRBV13, with a weak D call TRBD1 (5 bases). The germline gives CDR1 PRHDT, CDR2 FYEKMQ (reference sequence). The CDR3 sequence is 13 residues long. V lost 0 bases and J 10 bases, leaving 10 bases between the germline ends. The CDR3 DNA reads as TGTGCCAGCAGCTTAGGGCAGGGCAGCCCCCAGCATTTT. Amino acid sequence: CASSLGQGSPQHF.

The chain uses TRBV7-9 and TRBJ2-5; D is unresolved. Trimming shortened V by 1 base and J by 2 bases, and 5 bases separated the two germline ends. The CDR3 covers 13 residues. CDR1 and CDR2 from the germline V gene are SEHNR and FQNEAQ (reference sequence). Here the CDR3 reads CASSLGAQETQYF. Here the CDR3 DNA reads TGTGCCAGCAGCTTAGGTGCGCAAGAGACCCAGTACTTC.

J is TRBJ1-1 and V is TRBV6-5; weak D call: TRBD1 (5 bases). Germline V gene lookup returns CDR1 MNHEY and CDR2 SVGAGI. V lost 4 bases and J lost 1, with 7 bases in between. CDR3 length: 13 residues. CDR3 nucleotides: TGTGCCAGCAGTTCCAGGGAGAACACTGAAGCTTTCTTT. Its translation: CASSSRENTEAFF.

The rearrangement joins TRBV5-1 to TRBJ2-3; perhaps TRBD2 as D (6 bases). The CDR3 loop spans 15 amino acids. Trimming left V 0 bases short and J 6 bases short, with 14 bases between. The germline gives CDR1 SGHRS, CDR2 YFSETQ. CDR3 loop: CASSLDGGASDTQYF. DNA of the CDR3: TGCGCCAGCAGCTTGGATGGAGGGGCGAGCGATACGCAGTATTTT.

This chain connects TRBV7-9 to TRBJ1-5; perhaps TRBD1 as D (5 bases). CDR1 SEHNR and CDR2 FQNEAQ come from the germline V gene (reference sequence). The CDR3 contains 15 residues. Trimming cost V 1 base and J 3 bases, with 10 bases left between them. CDR3 nucleotides: TGTGCCAGCAGCTTAGGAAGCAGGGACAATCAGCCCCAGCATTTT. It specifies CASSLGSRDNQPQHF.

This chain connects TRBV6-6 to TRBJ1-3; 10 bases align to TRBD1. This CDR3 contains 16 residues. Germline CDR1 and CDR2: MNHNY and SVGAGI (reference sequence). Losses at the gene ends were 2 bases for V and 0 bases for J; bases not matched to a gene: 1. The chain's CDR3 is CASSYGDRGSGNTIYF. In nucleotides, the CDR3 is TGTGCCAGCAGTTACGGGGACAGGGGCTCTGGAAACACCATATATTTT.

The CDR3 nucleotides read TGCAGCGTTAGCCCAGGCCCGATGAACACTGAAGCTTTCTTT. This encodes CSVSPGPMNTEAFF. The genes are TRBV29-1 and TRBJ1-1, with D unresolved. V lost 5 bases and J 0 bases, leaving 13 bases between the germline ends. The CDR3 length is 14 residues. The V gene's germline CDR1 is SQVTM and CDR2 ANQGSEA.

V usage is TRBV7-8 and J usage is TRBJ1-5; D ambiguous. V was clipped by 5 bases and J by 0 bases, with 17 bases between them. The germline V gene encodes CDR1 SGHVS and CDR2 FQNEAQ. The CDR3 loop spans 17 amino acids. CDR3 loop: CASSAFINAVSNQPQHF. In DNA form, the CDR3 reads TGTGCCAGCAGCGCGTTCATTAACGCGGTTAGCAATCAGCCCCAGCATTTT.

The gene calls are TRBV28 and TRBJ1-2, with D hard to call. The germline CDR1 and CDR2 sequences are MDHEN and SYDVKM. The CDR3 is made up of 12 amino acids. V gave up 5 bases and J gave up 3 bases, with 7 bases separating them. CDR3 nucleotides: TGTGCCAGCAGTGTTGCGGACTATGGCTACACCTTC. Translation: CASSVADYGYTF.

The chain links TRBV29-1 to TRBJ2-1, with a weak D call TRBD2 (5 bases). CDR1 SQVTM and CDR2 ANQGSEA come from the germline V gene. V lost 0 bases and J 2 bases, leaving 17 bases between the germline ends. This CDR3 comprises 17 residues. The CDR3 DNA sequence: TGCAGCGTTGAAGACTTGAGGGAACAGTTTACCTACAATGAGCAGTTCTTC. It is translated as CSVEDLREQFTYNEQFF.

This chain joins TRBV2 and TRBJ1-3; D perhaps matches TRBD1 (6 bases). CDR1 SNHLY and CDR2 FYNNEI come from the germline V gene. Trimming cost V 8 bases and J 3 bases, with 8 bases left between them. The CDR3 has 12 amino acids. CDR3 DNA: TGTGCCAGCGCAGGGGATGGAAACACCATATATTTT. It specifies CASAGDGNTIYF. Combining the CDR3 with reference TRBV2 and TRBJ1-3 gives the whole variable domain EPEVTQTPSHQVTQMGQEVILRCVPISNHLYFYWYRQILGQKVEFLVSFYNNEISEKSEIFDDQFSVERPDGSNFTLKIRSTKLEDSAMYFCASAGDGNTIYFGEGSWLTVV.

This clone came up a few times. The V call is TRBV5-1, the J call TRBJ2-5; TRBD2 aligns across 11 bases. The CDR3 is made up of 17 amino acids. Trimming at V came to 3 bases and at J to 1 base, leaving 8 bases not matched to a gene. Germline V gene lookup returns CDR1 SGHRS and CDR2 YFSETQ. The CDR3 here is CASSSRPLAGAQETQYF. The CDR3 nucleotides are TGCGCCAGCAGCTCAAGGCCACTAGCGGGGGCCCAAGAGACCCAGTACTTC.

The genes are TRBV5-1 and TRBJ2-3; 7 bases match TRBD2. V lost 4 bases, J lost 3 bases, and 8 bases stayed unmatched. CDR1 is SGHRS, CDR2 YFSETQ, per germline. The CDR3 covers 15 residues. CDR3 loop: CASSPTWTRTDTQYF. DNA of the CDR3: TGCGCCAGCAGCCCCACGTGGACTAGGACAGATACGCAGTATTTT.